This entry concerns a single T cell receptor beta chain. Its matching antigen is unknown. Only in-frame clones appear in the TCRdb table, and some are missing; sequencing was by immunoSEQ multiplex PCR. The sample consists of about 130,000 clones, 84% of them appearing once. This specimen comes from a study of cytotoxic CD8 clonotypes in ibrutinib-treated CLL. Study results and limitations: Once treatment began, public clonotypes, which were uncommon, contracted or stayed stable. Relative to age-matched healthy donors, clonality at baseline was higher, and it tracked circulating CD8+ T-cell counts. Clonality went up at the time of ibrutinib response, stayed stable in sustained remission, and later dropped back toward its baseline level at progression.

V was cut by 4 bases and J by 8 bases, with 11 bases left in between. CDR1 and CDR2 (germline): MNHEY, SMNVEV (reference sequence). CDR3 size: 12 residues. The TCR originated in a human donor with chronic lymphocytic leukemia. V usage is TRBV27 and J usage is TRBJ1-2, with D possibly being TRBD1 (5 bases). The sample in question was PBMCs, obtained after 24 months of ibrutinib treatment. CDR3: CASSSGGSGYTF. CDR3 sequence (DNA): TGTGCCAGCAGTTCGGGGGGGTCAGGCTACACCTTC.